The present T cell receptor (beta chain) was sequenced within a study of blood T cell repertoires in COVID-19. Overall study context: Sites across the United States, Italy and Spain contributed samples from acute and convalescent COVID-19. From T cells, B-cell-depleted T cells, or PBMCs came the material, which was cDNA or gDNA.

Seattle enrolled patients during active infection and tracked them longitudinally. Profiled with immunoSEQ multiplex PCR; TCRdb holds only in-frame clones, not every one. The data hold about 69,000 clones, with approximately 86% observed a single time. The germline CDR1 and CDR2 sequences are SNHLY and FYNNEI. Unmatched junction bases numbered 4, after V lost 5 bases and J lost 5 bases. The CDR3 sequence is 15 residues long. The origin of this receptor is a middle-aged man with COVID-19, enrolled during active disease. V gene TRBV2 combines with J gene TRBJ2-5, with 14 bases identical to TRBD2. Sequencing used peripheral blood. The CDR3 spells CASSSTSGGVETQYF. The CDR3 region has the DNA TGTGCCAGCAGTTCGACTAGCGGGGGGGTGGAGACCCAGTACTTC.